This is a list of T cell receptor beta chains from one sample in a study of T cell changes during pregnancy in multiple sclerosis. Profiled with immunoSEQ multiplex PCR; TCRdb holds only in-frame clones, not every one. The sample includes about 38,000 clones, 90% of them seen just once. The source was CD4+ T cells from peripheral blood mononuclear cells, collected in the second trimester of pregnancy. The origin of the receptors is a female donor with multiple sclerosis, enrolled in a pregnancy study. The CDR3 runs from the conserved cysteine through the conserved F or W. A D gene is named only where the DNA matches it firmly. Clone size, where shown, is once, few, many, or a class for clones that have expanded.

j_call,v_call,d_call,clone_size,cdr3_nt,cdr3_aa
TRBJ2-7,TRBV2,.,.,TGTGCCAGCAGTCGGGACACCGCCTACGAGCAGTACTTC,CASSRDTAYEQYF
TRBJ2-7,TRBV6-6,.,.,TGTGCCAGCAGTTACAGCGACGGTAGCTCCTACGAGCAGTACTTC,CASSYSDGSSYEQYF
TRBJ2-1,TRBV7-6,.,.,TGTGCCAGCAGCTTAAGGAGGGACGTAGAGAATGAGCAGTTCTTC,CASSLRRDVENEQFF
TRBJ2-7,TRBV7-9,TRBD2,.,TGTGCCAGCAGCTTTTTTAGCGGGAGGTCTTCCTACGAGCAGTACTTC,CASSFFSGRSSYEQYF
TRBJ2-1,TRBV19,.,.,TGTGCCAGTAGTATTGAGCCTAGGAGCTCCTACAATGAGCAGTTCTTC,CASSIEPRSSYNEQFF
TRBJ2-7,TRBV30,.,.,TGTGCCTGGAGTGTACTTAGCGGCTCCTACGAGCAGTACTTC,CAWSVLSGSYEQYF
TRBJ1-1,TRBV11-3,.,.,TGTGCCAGCAGCGGGCGGGGGTCCACTGAAGCTTTCTTT,CASSGRGSTEAFF
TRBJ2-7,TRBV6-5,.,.,TGTGCCAGCAGTCCCACAGTAACCTACGAGCAGTACTTC,CASSPTVTYEQYF
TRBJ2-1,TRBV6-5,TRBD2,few,TGTGCCAGCAGATCTAGCGGGAGGCCTGAGCAGTTCTTC,CASRSSGRPEQFF
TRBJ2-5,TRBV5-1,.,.,TGCGCCAGCAGCTTCGCATCAGGCTACCAAGAGACCCAGTACTTC,CASSFASGYQETQYF
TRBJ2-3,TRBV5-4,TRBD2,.,TGTGCCAGCAGCACCTCGGGACTAGCGGTATACACAGATACGCAGTATTTT,CASSTSGLAVYTDTQYF
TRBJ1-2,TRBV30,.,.,TGTGCCTGGAGGGGGACACCGCTTGTCTATGGCTACACCTTC,CAWRGTPLVYGYTF
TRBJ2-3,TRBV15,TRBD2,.,TGTGCCACCAGCAGAGAAGTCCTAGCGGGAGGTTTGACAGATACGCAGTATTTT,CATSREVLAGGLTDTQYF
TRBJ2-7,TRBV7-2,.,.,TGTGCCAGCAAATGGGCGGTCAGCGGCGAGCAGTACTTC,CASKWAVSGEQYF
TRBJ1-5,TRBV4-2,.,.,TGTGCCAGCAGCCAAGACGCGGGGGCGGATCAGCCCCAGCATTTT,CASSQDAGADQPQHF
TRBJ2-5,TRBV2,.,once,TGTGCCAGCACTGGGCGAAGGGGCGAAGAGACCCAGTACTTC,CASTGRRGEETQYF
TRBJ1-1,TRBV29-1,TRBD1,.,TGCAGCGTTGAGCAGGGGGCTTTGAACACTGAAGCTTTCTTT,CSVEQGALNTEAFF
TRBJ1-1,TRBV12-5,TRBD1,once,TGTGCTAGTGGTTTGGTCCGGTGGGGACAGACGAACACTGAAGCTTTCTTT,CASGLVRWGQTNTEAFF
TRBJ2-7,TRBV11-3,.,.,TGTGCCAGCAGCTCCGGAGTAGGTGACGAGCAGTACTTC,CASSSGVGDEQYF
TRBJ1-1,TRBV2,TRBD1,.,TGTGCCAGCAGTGAAGCGGTCAGGGGGACTGAAGCTTTCTTT,CASSEAVRGTEAFF
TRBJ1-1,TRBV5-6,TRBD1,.,TGTGCCAGCAGCTTGGCCTTAGACAGGGGGCGTCGGAAAACTGAAGCTTTCTTT,CASSLALDRGRRKTEAFF
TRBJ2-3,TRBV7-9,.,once,TGTGCCAGCAGCCAAACGGCGGCGGGACGAAATACGCAGTATTTT,CASSQTAAGRNTQYF